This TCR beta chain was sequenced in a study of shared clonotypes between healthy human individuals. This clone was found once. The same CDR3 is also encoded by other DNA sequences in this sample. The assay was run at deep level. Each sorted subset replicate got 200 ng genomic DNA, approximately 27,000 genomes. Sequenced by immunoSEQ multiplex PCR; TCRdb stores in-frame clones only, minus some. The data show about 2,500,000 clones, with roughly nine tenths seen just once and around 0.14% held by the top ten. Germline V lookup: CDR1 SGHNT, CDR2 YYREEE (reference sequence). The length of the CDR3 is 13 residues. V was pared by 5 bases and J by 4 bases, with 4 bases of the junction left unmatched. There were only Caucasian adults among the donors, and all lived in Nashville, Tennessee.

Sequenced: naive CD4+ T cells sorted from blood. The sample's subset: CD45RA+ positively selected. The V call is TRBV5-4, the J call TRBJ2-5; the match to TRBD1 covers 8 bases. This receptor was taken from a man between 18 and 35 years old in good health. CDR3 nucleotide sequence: TGTGCCAGCAGTTTACAGGGGGGAGAGACCCAGTACTTC. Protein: CASSLQGGETQYF.